This passage covers 6 T cell receptor beta chains from one sample sequenced in a study of T cells after posttransplantation cyclophosphamide. Sequencing used immunoSEQ multiplex PCR; TCRdb keeps in-frame clones, though not all of them. Sampling found fewer than 55,000 clones, none seen once. The sample was PBMCs. These receptors originate from a middle-aged man in good health, CMV-negative, and a related stem cell transplant donor.

This clone was picked up a small number of times. The V and J genes are TRBV14 and TRBJ2-1, with 10 nucleotides matching TRBD2. The J segment lost 0 bases and the V segment lost 2 bases, leaving 19 bases of the junction unmatched. Per the germline V gene, CDR1 is SGHDN and CDR2 is FVKESK. This CDR3 region has 22 residues. CDR3 amino acids: CASSQIGNTSGAISSSYNEQFF. CDR3 nucleotide sequence: TGTGCCAGCAGCCAAATAGGGAATACTAGCGGGGCTATCTCAAGCTCCTACAATGAGCAGTTCTTC.

This clone was observed a handful of times. The V gene is TRBV4-3, the J gene TRBJ2-3, with D perhaps TRBD2 (6 bases). The CDR3 is made up of 16 amino acids. Per germline, CDR1 LGHNA and CDR2 YSLEER. Trimming pared 2 bases from V and 0 bases from J, leaving 12 bases between. For the CDR3, the DNA is TGCGCCAGCAGCCAAAATTCCGGGACTAGCACAGATACGCAGTATTTT. This translates into CASSQNSGTSTDTQYF.

Many counts were recorded for this clone. The chain carries TRBV11-2 and TRBJ1-2; no reliable D call. V lost 6 bases and J lost 5, with 16 bases in between. CDR3 size: 14 residues. Looked up from germline, CDR1 is SGHAT and CDR2 is FQNNGV. The CDR3 loop is CASRRPGPYYGYTF. CDR3 DNA: TGTGCCAGCAGACGCCCCGGTCCCTATTATGGCTACACCTTC.

This chain joins TRBV29-1 and TRBJ2-5, with TRBD2 identical over 13 bases. CDR3 length equals 14 residues. The germline V gene has CDR1 SQVTM and CDR2 ANQGSEA. Germline trimming cut 6 bases from V and 5 bases from J; bases unmatched to any gene: 6. Written as DNA, the CDR3 is TGCAGCGTGTTACTAGCGGGAGGGTGGGAGACCCAGTACTTC. This codes for CSVLLAGGWETQYF.

This clone was recorded a few times. The gene calls are TRBV27 and TRBJ2-7, with 7 bases identical to TRBD2. Germline-derived CDR1 and CDR2 are MNHEY and SMNVEV (reference sequence). The CDR3 covers 15 residues. V shed 0 bases, J shed 5 bases, and the junction held 7 bases outside the gene matches. DNA of the CDR3: TGTGCCAGCAGTTTATCGATCGGGGAGGGCAACGAGCAGTACTTC. Amino acids: CASSLSIGEGNEQYF.

This clone appeared many times. The chain links TRBV7-6 to TRBJ1-3; 8 bases map to TRBD1. The CDR3 totals 16 residues. The V gene's germline CDR1 is SGHVS and CDR2 FNYEAQ. With 4 bases clipped from V and 4 bases from J, the junction kept 9 bases outside the gene matches. DNA for the CDR3: TGTGCCAGCAGCTCCCGACAGGGGCTATGGGGAAACACCATATATTTT. It is translated as CASSSRQGLWGNTIYF.